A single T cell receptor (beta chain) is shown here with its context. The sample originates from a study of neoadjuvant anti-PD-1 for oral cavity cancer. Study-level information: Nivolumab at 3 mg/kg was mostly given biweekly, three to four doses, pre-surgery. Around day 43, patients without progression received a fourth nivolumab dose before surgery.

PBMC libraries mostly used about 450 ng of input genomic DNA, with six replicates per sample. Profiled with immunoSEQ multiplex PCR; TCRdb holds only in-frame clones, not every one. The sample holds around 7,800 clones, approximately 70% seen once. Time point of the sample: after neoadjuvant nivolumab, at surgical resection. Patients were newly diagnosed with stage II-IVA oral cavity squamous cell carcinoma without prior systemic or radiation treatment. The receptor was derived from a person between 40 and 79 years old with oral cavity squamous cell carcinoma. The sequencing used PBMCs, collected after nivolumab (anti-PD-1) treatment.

CDR3 sequence reads: CSAREQVEQYF. The CDR3 DNA is TGCAGTGCTAGAGAACAGGTCGAGCAGTACTTC. The J gene is TRBJ2-7, the V gene TRBV20-1, with a weak D call TRBD1 (5 bases). Trimming took off 0 bases at V and 6 bases at J, with 6 bases between the two ends. The V gene's germline CDR1 is DFQATT and CDR2 SNEGSKA (reference sequence). The length of the CDR3 is 11 residues.